This record looks at one T cell receptor (beta chain) sequence and its context. TCRdb processed the 5' RACE reads anew with MiXCR; each CDR3 protein has one entry. The data show 550,000 or so distinct CDR3 sequences, over 15% seen once. The data are from a study of T cells after yellow fever vaccination. From germline, CDR1 is MDHEN and CDR2 SYDVKM. V lost 6 bases to trimming and J lost 0 bases, with 12 bases between them. This CDR3 has 14 amino acids. The sample consisted of PBMCs, taken 15 days after the yellow fever booster vaccination. The receptor comes from a man aged 25 to 45 who received the YFV17D yellow fever vaccine. The gene calls are TRBV28 and TRBJ2-7, with a weak D call TRBD1 (6 bases). CDR3 coding DNA: TGTGCCAGCAGGGGGGCCTTTTTCTCCTACGAGCAGTACTTC. This sequence encodes CASRGAFFSYEQYF.